What follows are 28 T cell receptor beta chains derived from one specimen sequenced in a study of OX40 agonist ivuxolimab in advanced cancers. Library prep was done by the immunoSEQ multiplex PCR assay. The table comes from immuneACCESS by way of TCRdb, which keeps in-frame sequences with V and J called. Part of the clones is missing from these tables; in studies checked, under half for an unresolved V gene and the rest for unknown reasons. In this sample the table shows 50,000 to 65,000 clones, roughly 87% of which occur a single time. More than 5% of the sample lies in the top ten. The sample in question was CD4+ or CD8+ T cells sorted from blood, obtained in a trial of the OX40 agonist ivuxolimab. These receptors were taken from an adult with an advanced solid tumor such as melanoma, head and neck, liver or kidney cancer.

The chain recombines TRBV10-3 with TRBJ2-1; unclear D gene. V lost 0 bases and J lost 0, with 12 bases in between. This CDR3 is 17 amino acids long. Germline assignment: CDR1 ENHRY and CDR2 SYGVKD. The CDR3 nucleotides read TGTGCCATCAGTGAGTCGGTGCAGGAGACCTCCTACAATGAGCAGTTCTTC. Translated, it gives CAISESVQETSYNEQFF.

The gene calls are TRBV7-2 and TRBJ1-1; maybe TRBD1 (5 bases). The CDR3 is made up of 14 amino acids. Germline V gives CDR1 SGHTA, CDR2 FQGNSA. Deletions cut 5 bases from V and 2 bases from J, with 12 bases between. CDR3 protein: CASSRRTHNTEAFF. CDR3 nucleotides: TGTGCCAGCAGCCGGAGGACACATAACACTGAAGCTTTCTTT. Full variable domain (missing parts from reference TRBV7-2 and TRBJ1-1): GAGVSQSPSNKVTEKGKDVELRCDPISGHTALYWYRQSLGQGLEFLIYFQGNSAPDKSGLPSDRFSAERTGGSVSTLTIQRTQQEDSAVYLCASSRRTHNTEAFFGQGTRLTVV.

This chain joins TRBV10-3 and TRBJ2-1; TRBD2 aligns across 8 bases. The V and J ends lost 7 bases and 8 bases, in that order; junction bases with no gene match: 1. CDR3 length: 11 residues. Germline values: CDR1 ENHRY, CDR2 SYGVKD. This CDR3 reads CAITGGDEQFF. CDR3 in DNA: TGTGCCATCACCGGGGGGGATGAGCAGTTCTTC.

This clone was picked up a small number of times. V is TRBV2 and J is TRBJ2-2; tentatively, D is TRBD2 (6 bases). The CDR3 contains 17 residues. Deletions cut 7 bases from V and 2 bases from J, with 20 bases between. Germline loops: CDR1 SNHLY, CDR2 FYNNEI. The CDR3 DNA sequence: TGTGCCAGCAAACCTCCTTCGGGGACTGGCAACACCGGGGAGCTGTTTTTT. It yields the protein CASKPPSGTGNTGELFF.

The rearrangement links TRBV30 to TRBJ1-1, with TRBD1 as a possible D gene (5 bases). The CDR3 loop spans 14 amino acids. The V gene lost 2 bases and the J gene lost 4 bases, with 14 bases spanning the gap. Germline assignment: CDR1 GTSNPN and CDR2 SVGIG (reference sequence). The CDR3 spells CAWSTQGRSTEAFF. CDR3 coding DNA: TGTGCCTGGAGTACTCAGGGACGAAGCACTGAAGCTTTCTTT. The whole variable domain, remainder taken from reference TRBV30 and TRBJ1-1, is SQTIHQWPATLVQPVGSPLSLECTVEGTSNPNLYWYRQAAGRGLQLLFYSVGIGQISSEVPQNLSASRPQDRQFILSSKKLLLSDSGFYLCAWSTQGRSTEAFFGQGTRLTVV.

The chain uses TRBV6-1 and TRBJ2-6; TRBD1 matches at 8 bases. The CDR3 spans 15 residues. Per the germline V gene, CDR1 is MNHNS and CDR2 is SASEGT. The V and J ends lost 3 bases and 6 bases, in that order; junction bases with no gene match: 4. The CDR3 nucleotides are TGTGCCAGCAGTGAGACAGGGGTCGCGGCCAACGTCCTGACTTTC. Amino acid sequence: CASSETGVAANVLTF.

The chain combines TRBV5-4 with TRBJ2-3; D is unclear. V was trimmed by 1 base and J by 1 base, leaving 10 bases between them. The CDR3 is 15 residues long. The germline V gene encodes CDR1 SGHNT and CDR2 YYREEE (reference sequence). The CDR3 nucleotides are TGTGCCAGCAGCTTGCTCCTAACCGGCACAGATACGCAGTATTTT. As protein: CASSLLLTGTDTQYF.

The CDR3 sequence is CASSYAPGQGGFTDTQYF. In nucleotides, the CDR3 is TGTGCCAGCAGCTACGCCCCTGGACAGGGAGGTTTTACAGATACGCAGTATTTT. The rearrangement joins TRBV7-9 to TRBJ2-3; 8 bases align to TRBD1. The germline V gene encodes CDR1 SEHNR and CDR2 FQNEAQ (reference sequence). The length of the CDR3 is 18 residues. With V trimmed by 4 bases and J by 3 bases, 15 bases remained unmatched.

V gene TRBV10-3 combines with J gene TRBJ2-1, with D hard to call. This CDR3 is 13 amino acids long. In germline, CDR1 is ENHRY, CDR2 SYGVKD. Trimming shortened V by 2 bases and J by 6 bases, and 8 bases separated the two germline ends. The CDR3 bases are TGTGCCATCAGTGAGGGGGAAAGCAATGAGCAGTTCTTC. It translates to CAISEGESNEQFF.

The rearrangement links TRBV15 to TRBJ2-1, with D perhaps matching TRBD1 (6 bases). The CDR3 covers 11 residues. Germline CDR1 is LNHNV and CDR2 is YYDKDF (reference sequence). Trimming removed 5 bases at V and 10 bases at J, with 9 bases between. The CDR3 DNA sequence: TGTGCCACCAGCTTTACAGGGGAGCAGTTCTTC. This translates into CATSFTGEQFF.

The chain uses TRBV6-6 and TRBJ2-7; 14 positions match TRBD2. From germline, CDR1 is MNHNY and CDR2 SVGAGI (reference sequence). There are 15 residues in the CDR3. Germline trimming cut 2 bases from V and 6 bases from J; bases unmatched to any gene: 3. This CDR3 is CASSYLGLAGAEQYF. CDR3 nucleotides: TGTGCCAGCAGTTACCTGGGACTAGCGGGAGCCGAGCAGTACTTC.

The chain links TRBV23-1 to TRBJ1-5; possibly TRBD1 for D (6 bases). TRBV23-1 is given ORF status, its function remaining uncertain. The CDR3 loop spans 15 amino acids. Trimming left V 7 bases short and J 4 bases short, with 17 bases between. CDR3 sequence (DNA): TGCGCCAGCATTCCTCACAGGGTAAAAAATCAGCCCCAGCATTTT. Its protein product is CASIPHRVKNQPQHF.

This chain uses TRBV4-2 with TRBJ2-3; D is undetermined. CDR1 and CDR2 from the germline V gene are LGHNA and YNFKEQ. This CDR3 has 15 amino acids. The ends were cut back, 0 bases at V and 0 bases at J, with 7 bases in the middle. The CDR3 loop is CASSQDLFSTDTQYF. The CDR3 DNA follows: TGTGCCAGCAGCCAAGATCTGTTTAGCACAGATACGCAGTATTTT.

The chain employs TRBV28 and TRBJ2-7; unclear D gene. The germline CDR1 and CDR2 sequences are MDHEN and SYDVKM. The CDR3 runs to 12 residues. V lost 7 bases and J 2 bases, leaving 9 bases between the germline ends. CDR3 in amino acids: CASTGFTYEQYF. The CDR3 DNA reads as TGTGCCAGCACCGGCTTTACCTACGAGCAGTACTTC.

This rearrangement joins TRBV2 to TRBJ2-2; the D gene is possibly TRBD2 (6 bases). This CDR3 region has 15 residues. Between the trimmed V and J ends, which lost 7 bases and 4 bases, there was a span of 16 bases. Germline values: CDR1 SNHLY, CDR2 FYNNEI. The CDR3 coding sequence is TGTGCCAGCAAGGTCTTGGGAGGCAGCACCGGGGAGCTGTTTTTT. Encoded protein: CASKVLGGSTGELFF.

The chain combines TRBV19 with TRBJ2-1; 8 bases map to TRBD2. Germline V gene data show CDR1 as LNHDA and CDR2 as SQIVND (reference sequence). V lost 6 bases and J lost 10; bases outside the gene matches: 11. The CDR3 has 14 residues. The CDR3 DNA follows: TGTGCCAGTAGGGCCGGGGATAGCGGGGTGGAGCAGTTCTTC. Its translation: CASRAGDSGVEQFF.

This chain uses TRBV6-5 with TRBJ1-1, with D maybe TRBD1 (5 bases). The V end lost 6 bases, the J end lost 2 bases, and 13 bases lay between the germline ends. The CDR3 contains 14 residues. The germline V gene encodes CDR1 MNHEY and CDR2 SVGAGI. The CDR3 loop reads CASSLGVANTEAFF. For the CDR3, the DNA is TGTGCCAGCAGCCTAGGGGTTGCCAACACTGAAGCTTTCTTT.

This chain connects TRBV6-5 to TRBJ1-5; D ambiguous. The germline V gene encodes CDR1 MNHEY and CDR2 SVGAGI. The CDR3 spans 15 residues. V was trimmed by 0 bases and J by 10 bases, leaving 16 bases between them. This chain's CDR3 is CASSYSRAQPGPQHF. In DNA form, the CDR3 reads TGTGCCAGCAGTTACTCGAGGGCCCAACCAGGACCCCAGCATTTT.

J is TRBJ1-1 and V is TRBV6-5; a possible D gene is TRBD1 (5 bases). This CDR3 is built from 15 residues. The ends were cut back, 6 bases at V and 0 bases at J, with 14 bases in the middle. Germline CDR1 is MNHEY and CDR2 is SVGAGI. The CDR3 loop reads CASRGPGGLNTEAFF. CDR3 nucleotide sequence: TGTGCCAGCAGGGGGCCGGGTGGGCTGAACACTGAAGCTTTCTTT.

The rearrangement uses TRBV7-2 and TRBJ2-2; D is unclear. The CDR3 is 13 amino acids. Germline values: CDR1 SGHTA, CDR2 FQGNSA. V dropped 4 bases and J dropped 3 bases, with 6 bases sitting between them. For the CDR3, the DNA is TGTGCCAGCAGCTCCACAGACACCGGGGAGCTGTTTTTT. This gives the protein CASSSTDTGELFF.

The chain uses TRBV28 and TRBJ1-2; D is uncertain. From germline, CDR1 is MDHEN and CDR2 SYDVKM. Trimming shortened V by 6 bases and J by 6 bases, and 11 bases separated the two germline ends. This CDR3 is built from 12 residues. CDR3: CASSSTVDGYTF. The CDR3 coding sequence is TGTGCCAGCAGCTCCACGGTAGATGGCTACACCTTC.

The chain is built from TRBV5-6 and TRBJ1-1, with D unclear. The CDR3 length is 13 residues. V lost 2 bases to trimming and J lost 2 bases, with 7 bases between them. CDR1 is SGHDT and CDR2 is YYEEEE in the germline V gene. The CDR3 DNA sequence: TGTGCCAGCAGCTTTAAGGGTAACACTGAAGCTTTCTTT. This codes for CASSFKGNTEAFF.

This sequence joins TRBV10-3 and TRBJ1-3; the D gene is possibly TRBD1 (6 bases). The CDR3 is 17 amino acids. Trimming stripped 10 bases from V and 0 bases from J, with 22 bases between. CDR1 ENHRY and CDR2 SYGVKD come from the germline V gene. CDR3 nucleotides: TGTGCCACCTCGGGGGCAGGGAAGGCTGCCTCTGGAAACACCATATATTTT. It translates to CATSGAGKAASGNTIYF.

This chain links TRBV9 with TRBJ1-6, with a possible D match to TRBD1 (6 bases). This CDR3 region has 15 residues. Trimming left V 4 bases short and J 8 bases short, with 16 bases between. The V gene's germline CDR1 is SGDLS and CDR2 YYNGEE. The CDR3 region is CASSLGGQFYSPLHF. The CDR3 DNA reads TGTGCCAGCAGCCTGGGGGGCCAGTTTTATTCACCCCTCCACTTT.

The sample holds one count of this clone. This chain uses TRBV29-1 with TRBJ2-5, with D hard to call. The CDR3 extends over 11 amino acids. Per the germline V gene, CDR1 is SQVTM and CDR2 is ANQGSEA. Trimming shortened V by 7 bases and J by 1 base, and 7 bases separated the two germline ends. CDR3 in amino acids: CSGAVQETQYF. Written as DNA, the CDR3 is TGCAGCGGGGCGGTCCAAGAGACCCAGTACTTC. Filled out from reference TRBV29-1 and TRBJ2-5, the complete variable domain reads SAVISQKPSRDICQRGTSLTIQCQVDSQVTMMFWYRQQPGQSLTLIATANQGSEATYESGFVIDKFPISRPNLTFSTLTVSNMSPEDSSIYLCSGAVQETQYFGPGTRLLVL.

The genes are TRBV15 and TRBJ2-1; 10 nucleotides align to TRBD1. From germline, CDR1 is LNHNV and CDR2 YYDKDF (reference sequence). The V segment lost 0 bases and the J segment 7 bases; nucleotides outside the gene matches: 6. The CDR3 has 16 residues. The CDR3 sequence: CATSRDRQGARNEQFF. The CDR3 nucleotides are TGTGCCACCAGCAGAGATAGACAGGGGGCGCGGAATGAGCAGTTCTTC.

This clone was seen a single time. V is TRBV7-3 and J is TRBJ2-2; D is perhaps TRBD2 (5 bases). Germline values: CDR1 SGHTA, CDR2 FQGTGA. The CDR3 is 15 residues long. Trimming cost V 3 bases and J 6 bases, with 14 bases left between them. The CDR3 bases are TGTGCCAGCAGCTTGCTTGTGATGAGGGCCGGGGAGCTGTTTTTT. Its translation: CASSLLVMRAGELFF. Looking up the rest from reference TRBV7-3 and TRBJ2-2 gives the full variable domain: GAGVSQTPSNKVTEKGKYVELRCDPISGHTALYWYRQSLGQGPEFLIYFQGTGAADDSGLPNDRFFAVRPEGSVSTLKIQRTERGDSAVYLCASSLLVMRAGELFFGEGSRLTVL.

V is TRBV7-3 and J is TRBJ2-1; the match to TRBD2 covers 9 bases. This CDR3 spans 16 amino acids. The V gene's germline CDR1 is SGHTA and CDR2 FQGTGA. The J segment lost 3 bases and the V segment lost 5 bases, leaving 8 bases of the junction unmatched. CDR3 DNA sequence: TGTGCCAGCAGCCCCAAAGCGGGAGGAGACTACAATGAGCAGTTCTTC. Amino acid sequence: CASSPKAGGDYNEQFF.